The T cell receptor beta chain under discussion was sequenced for a study of T-cell memory formation after mild COVID-19. Study observations and caveats: The second-wave clones peaking on day 37 were not confirmed as SARS-CoV-2-specific. Contracting clones from day 15 to 85 showed balanced CD4/CD8; later expanders favored CD4+. Contracting CD4+ clones were located mainly in CM and EM, and CD8+ clones in EMRA.

The length of the CDR3 is 14 residues. V shed 5 bases, J shed 6 bases, and the junction held 7 bases outside the gene matches. This clonotype has a handful of counts. As yet, its antigen is unknown. Barcoded TCR alpha and TCR beta cDNA libraries with UMIs came from 5'RACE using constant-segment primers. TCRdb reprocessed the 5' RACE reads via MiXCR and lists one record per CDR3 protein. The table records 150,000 to 200,000 distinct CDR3 sequences, roughly 23% of them present only once. What was sequenced was PBMCs or a T cell subset sorted from them (not recorded which). The receptor was isolated from an adult woman who had mild COVID-19 (a few samples of this study predate the infection). Cell type and time point are not known. The chain employs TRBV12-3 or TRBV12-4 and TRBJ2-7; TRBD2 aligns across 10 bases. The CDR3 nucleotides read TGTGCCAGCAGTCCTAGCGGGGGCCCCTTCGAGCAGTACTTC. It is translated as CASSPSGGPFEQYF.